This T cell receptor (beta chain) comes out of a study of human T cells and chemical hapten exposure. Study information: Across samples, TCR yields varied, mostly owing to small differences in pooled library volumes.

Individual cDNA molecules received unique molecular identifiers in the library. TCRdb reprocessed the RACE reads with MiXCR, giving one entry per CDR3 protein. The sample includes some 93,000 distinct CDR3 sequences, around 8.8% of them seen just once. Sample time point: healthy volunteer bleed at 2 weeks. Unfractionated whole blood yielded the extracted total RNA. This CDR3 region has 14 residues. V lost 2 bases and J lost 8, with 16 bases in between. Per the germline V gene, CDR1 is DFQATT and CDR2 is SNEGSKA (reference sequence). This clonotype has only a few counts. The sequence came from a female donor in good health. Some clones in this sample may be carry-over from other donors' samples. V usage is TRBV20-1 and J usage is TRBJ2-1, with D maybe TRBD2 (7 bases). Input material: whole blood. Here the CDR3 reads CSARRSGRGDEQFF. The CDR3 DNA sequence: TGCAGTGCTAGACGATCTGGGAGGGGGGATGAGCAGTTCTTC.